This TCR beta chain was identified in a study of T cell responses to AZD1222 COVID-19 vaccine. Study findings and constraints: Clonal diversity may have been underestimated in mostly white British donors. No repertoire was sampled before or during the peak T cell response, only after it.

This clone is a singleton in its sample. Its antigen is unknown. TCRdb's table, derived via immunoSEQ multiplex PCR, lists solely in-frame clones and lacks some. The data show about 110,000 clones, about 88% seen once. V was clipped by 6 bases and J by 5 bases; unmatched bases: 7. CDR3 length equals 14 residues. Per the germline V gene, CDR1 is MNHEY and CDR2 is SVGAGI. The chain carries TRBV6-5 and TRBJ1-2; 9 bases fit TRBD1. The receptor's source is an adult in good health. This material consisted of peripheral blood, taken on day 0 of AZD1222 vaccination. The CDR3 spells CASRAFGQGYGYTF. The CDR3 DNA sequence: TGTGCCAGCAGGGCCTTCGGACAGGGGTATGGCTACACCTTC.